This T cell receptor (beta chain) was profiled in a study of T cell clonality in common variable immunodeficiency. There are 13 residues in the CDR3. The V gene's germline CDR1 is MNHNS and CDR2 SASEGT. V shed 3 bases and J 8 bases; nucleotides not matched to a gene: 3. This clone was seen repeatedly, ten times or more. Read coverage stops 3 residues before the CDR3 terminus; the germline J gene supplies the remainder. Clones were sequenced by immunoSEQ multiplex PCR, and TCRdb holds only the in-frame ones, with some missing. Recorded here are about 52,000 clones, none singletons. The specimen was peripheral blood mononuclear cells. This receptor was identified in a person aged 18 to 75 in good health. The gene calls are TRBV6-1 and TRBJ2-1; 8 nucleotides align to TRBD2. Partial CDR3 DNA: TGTGCCAGCAGTGATAGCGGGAACGATGAG. It specifies CASSDSGNDE. The CDR3 in full is CASSDSGNDEQFF.